Sequencing of this T cell receptor (beta chain) was carried out in a study of neurological immune-mediated disorders. This CDR3 is built from 14 residues. Germline-derived CDR1 and CDR2 are MGHRA and YSYEKL. V was pared by 4 bases and J by 7 bases, with 7 bases of the junction left unmatched. Unsorted libraries were derived from 2 million PBMCs stored at -80 C. 5'RACE with 10-nucleotide random UMIs produced the cDNA. TCRdb reprocessed the 5' RACE reads with MiXCR, giving one entry per CDR3 protein. The repertoire includes about 76,000 distinct CDR3 sequences, about 15% of them detected once, and 15% to 17% sits in the top ten.

V and J are TRBV4-1 and TRBJ2-1; TRBD1 matches 7 bases. The sequencing input was PBMCs. The sequence derives from a woman between 40 and 50 years old in good health. The CDR3 reads CASSLGIRGNEQFF. The CDR3 nucleotides are TGCGCCAGCAGCCTCGGAATCAGGGGGAATGAGCAGTTCTTC.